This is a list of T cell receptor beta chains from one sample in a study of T cells in Graves' hyperthyroidism and ophthalmopathy. TCRdb independently ran MiXCR on the multiplex PCR reads; one entry per CDR3 protein. The sample has fewer than 650,000 distinct CDR3 sequences; about 45% are singletons. Sequencing input: peripheral blood or thyroid tissue (not recorded which). All receptors derive from an adult woman with Graves' disease, either hyperthyroidism or ophthalmopathy (not recorded which). The CDR3 runs from the conserved cysteine through the conserved F or W. D genes are given only for firm matches. Some rows mark clone size as missing; the rest say once, few, many or name a class of expanded clone.

d_gene | abundance | j_gene | v_gene | CDR3aa | CDR3nt
- | - | TRBJ1-2 | TRBV19 | CASSPQGLGDYGYTF | TGTGCCAGTAGTCCCCAGGGGCTGGGGGACTATGGCTACACCTTC
TRBD1 | once | TRBJ2-2 | TRBV10-3 | CAIPRGRGHDTGELFF | TGTGCCATCCCTCGGGGAAGGGGGCATGACACCGGGGAGCTGTTTTTT
- | - | TRBJ2-1 | TRBV7-9 | CASSLSFSSNEQFF | TGTGCCAGCAGCTTATCTTTCTCATCCAATGAGCAGTTCTTC
- | - | TRBJ1-1 | TRBV19 | CAAQQTANTEAFF | TGTGCCGCCCAGCAGACGGCGAACACTGAAGCTTTCTTT
- | once | TRBJ1-2 | TRBV20-1 | CSARGGHYGYTF | TGCAGTGCTAGGGGCGGACACTATGGCTACACCTTC
- | - | TRBJ1-6 | TRBV9 | CASSDSQGNSPLHF | TGTGCCAGCAGTGACTCACAGGGTAATTCACCCCTCCACTTT
TRBD1 | many | TRBJ1-5 | TRBV7-2 | CASSLEGTGTQPQHF | TGTGCCAGCAGCTTAGAGGGGACAGGGACCCAGCCCCAGCATTTT
TRBD1 | - | TRBJ1-2 | TRBV7-9 | CASSSRQGRANYGYTF | TGTGCCAGCAGCTCCCGACAGGGGCGAGCTAACTATGGCTACACCTTC
- | - | TRBJ2-2 | TRBV24-1 | CATEQGNTGELFF | TGTGCCACCGAGCAGGGGAACACCGGGGAGCTGTTTTTT
- | - | TRBJ1-1 | TRBV7-2 | CASSLGLATRTFF | TGTGCCAGCAGCTTAGGTTTGGCAACTAGGACTTTCTTT
- | - | TRBJ1-1 | TRBV7-8 | CASSLAGKHTEAFF | TGTGCCAGCAGCTTAGCCGGGAAACACACTGAAGCTTTCTTT
- | few | TRBJ2-7 | TRBV28 | CASLNQGTDYEQYF | TGTGCCAGCCTTAACCAAGGGACTGACTACGAGCAGTACTTC
TRBD2 | - | TRBJ2-7 | TRBV5-1 | CASSEGTSGNEQYF | TGCGCCAGCAGCGAGGGGACTAGCGGGAACGAGCAGTACTTC
TRBD1 | many | TRBJ2-6 | TRBV4-1 | CASSRGQGNSGANVLTF | TGCGCCAGCAGTCGTGGACAGGGAAACTCTGGGGCCAACGTCCTGACTTTC
- | - | TRBJ1-2 | TRBV5-1 | CASSNTGRSYGYTF | TGCGCCAGCAGCAACACAGGGAGAAGCTATGGCTACACCTTC
TRBD1 | - | TRBJ2-2 | TRBV2 | CASVGQGSTGELFF | TGTGCCAGCGTCGGACAGGGCAGCACCGGGGAGCTGTTTTTT
TRBD1 | - | TRBJ1-2 | TRBV10-2 | CASGETGGDGYTF | TGCGCCAGCGGGGAGACAGGGGGCGATGGCTACACCTTC
- | few | TRBJ1-6 | TRBV2 | CASSLRYALHF | TGTGCCAGCAGCCTTCGTTATGCCCTCCACTTT
- | - | TRBJ2-5 | TRBV7-2 | CASSLGVRGTQYF | TGTGCCAGCAGCTTAGGAGTTCGGGGGACCCAGTACTTC
TRBD2 | - | TRBJ2-2 | TRBV29-1 | CSVGVAGGPSGELFF | TGCAGCGTTGGGGTCGCGGGAGGGCCTTCCGGGGAGCTGTTTTTT
- | - | TRBJ1-1 | TRBV19 | CATLAGTEAFF | TGTGCCACACTAGCGGGGACTGAAGCTTTCTTT
TRBD2 | - | TRBJ2-2 | TRBV19 | CASSRTSGNTGELCF | TGTGCCAGTAGTAGGACTAGCGGGAACACCGGGGAGCTGTGTTTT
TRBD2 | - | TRBJ2-2 | TRBV4-1 | CASSRLAGARTGELFF | TGCGCCAGCAGCCGACTAGCGGGAGCTAGGACCGGGGAGCTGTTTTTT
- | - | TRBJ1-2 | TRBV2 | CASSQRDKEGYTF | TGTGCCAGCAGCCAACGGGACAAAGAAGGCTACACCTTC
- | few | TRBJ1-1 | TRBV29-1 | CSVGRGRTEAFF | TGCAGCGTTGGGAGGGGGAGGACTGAAGCTTTCTTT
- | - | TRBJ1-2 | TRBV18 | CASSLNREGYTF | TGTGCCAGCTCACTCAACAGGGAAGGCTACACCTTC
TRBD1 | - | TRBJ2-5 | TRBV6-1 | CASMETGGQPQYF | TGTGCCAGCATGGAGACAGGGGGACAGCCCCAGTACTTC
TRBD1 | - | TRBJ2-7 | TRBV15 | CATSRDLQGVWSYEQYF | TGTGCCACCAGCAGAGACCTCCAGGGGGTATGGTCCTACGAGCAGTACTTC
- | - | TRBJ2-5 | TRBV7-3 | CASSVDPGARETQYF | TGTGCCAGCAGCGTAGATCCGGGGGCGAGGGAGACCCAGTACTTC
TRBD1 | - | TRBJ1-2 | TRBV6-1 | CASSASAGTAYGYTF | TGTGCCAGCAGCGCTTCAGCCGGGACAGCCTATGGCTACACCTTC
TRBD1 | - | TRBJ2-7 | TRBV10-3 | CAIKDRAYEQYF | TGTGCCATCAAGGACAGGGCCTATGAGCAGTACTTC
- | - | TRBJ2-2 | TRBV7-2 | CASRGVAITGELFF | TGTGCCAGCAGGGGGGTAGCGATCACCGGGGAGCTGTTTTTT
- | few | TRBJ2-5 | TRBV28 | CASSQPRIGKETQYF | TGTGCCAGCAGCCAGCCCCGTATAGGGAAAGAGACCCAGTACTTC
- | - | TRBJ1-1 | TRBV4-2 | CASSRDSGNTEAFF | TGTGCCAGCAGCCGAGATTCAGGGAACACTGAAGCTTTCTTT
- | - | TRBJ1-5 | TRBV2 | CASSEGPGGQPQHF | TGTGCCAGCAGTGAGGGGCCCGGAGGTCAGCCCCAGCATTTT
- | many | TRBJ1-5 | TRBV20-1 | CSVSGTFSPPQHF | TGCAGTGTTAGTGGGACCTTTTCCCCACCCCAGCATTTT
- | - | TRBJ2-5 | TRBV7-2 | CASSLAAARSRETQYF | TGTGCCAGCAGCTTAGCAGCGGCCCGTTCCCGGGAGACCCAGTACTTC
TRBD1 | few | TRBJ1-6 | TRBV10-3 | CASSGQVNNSPLHF | TGTGCCAGCAGTGGACAGGTTAATAATTCACCCCTCCACTTT
TRBD1 | many | TRBJ1-2 | TRBV7-9 | CASSPQEDRRFGGYTF | TGTGCCAGCAGCCCACAGGAGGACAGGCGATTTGGTGGCTACACCTTC
- | many | TRBJ1-2 | TRBV9 | CASSVETGFYGYTF | TGTGCCAGCAGCGTAGAGACGGGATTCTATGGCTACACCTTC
- | - | TRBJ2-5 | TRBV12-3/TRBV12-4 | CASSPTGQPQYF | TGTGCCAGCAGTCCTACCGGGCAGCCCCAGTACTTC
- | - | TRBJ2-2 | TRBV2 | CASSGVRPDTGELFF | TGTGCCAGCAGTGGAGTCCGTCCAGACACCGGGGAGCTGTTTTTT
TRBD1 | - | TRBJ1-1 | TRBV9 | CASSAEGQGETFF | TGTGCCAGCAGCGCAGAGGGACAGGGTGAAACTTTCTTT
- | - | TRBJ1-6 | TRBV25-1 | CASRRGINSPLHF | TGTGCCAGCAGGCGAGGTATAAATTCACCCCTCCACTTT
- | - | TRBJ1-2 | TRBV7-2 | CASSLDAAGGLSDGYTF | TGTGCCAGCAGCTTAGACGCGGCCGGGGGCTTGTCGGACGGCTACACCTTC
- | few | TRBJ2-5 | TRBV4-1 | CASSPPWGSVETQYF | TGCGCCAGCAGCCCGCCGTGGGGGTCGGTGGAGACCCAGTACTTC
- | - | TRBJ1-1 | TRBV7-3 | CASTPDRDGAFF | TGTGCCAGCACCCCGGACAGAGATGGAGCTTTCTTT
TRBD2 | - | TRBJ2-7 | TRBV7-2 | CASSLVAGATYEQYF | TGTGCCAGCAGCTTAGTAGCGGGGGCCACCTACGAGCAGTACTTC
- | few | TRBJ1-6 | TRBV18 | CASSTGQNNSPLHF | TGTGCCAGCTCAACCGGACAGAATAATTCACCCCTCCACTTT
- | many | TRBJ2-5 | TRBV20-1 | CSANRDWEETQYF | TGCAGTGCTAACCGGGACTGGGAAGAGACCCAGTACTTC
TRBD1 | - | TRBJ1-2 | TRBV10-2 | CASSEPDRALGYTF | TGCGCCAGCAGTGAGCCGGACAGGGCTTTGGGCTACACCTTC
TRBD2 | - | TRBJ2-1 | TRBV20-1 | CSARERTGGRANEQFF | TGCAGTGCTAGAGAGAGGACGGGCGGGAGGGCCAATGAGCAGTTCTTC
TRBD2 | - | TRBJ2-5 | TRBV10-3 | CAISESAIAGGQETQYF | TGTGCCATCAGTGAGTCGGCAATAGCGGGAGGACAAGAGACCCAGTACTTC
TRBD1 | few | TRBJ1-5 | TRBV25-1 | CASSDDRVSQPQHF | TGTGCCAGCAGTGATGACAGGGTTAGTCAGCCCCAGCATTTT
- | - | TRBJ1-4 | TRBV15 | CATSSARGTGAEKLFF | TGTGCCACCAGCAGTGCTAGAGGAACGGGGGCTGAAAAACTGTTTTTT